Described below is a single T cell receptor (beta chain) sequence and its context. Its specificity is unknown. This specimen comes from a study of Graves' ophthalmopathy and Graves' hyperthyroidism. Overall study results and limits: Blood was where most expanded thyroid clonotypes above 0.001 frequency also turned up.

RNA transcripts were the template, and TCR beta CDR3 regions were amplified from them. First-round RT-PCR employed HTBI primers, with a second-round multiplex PCR after it. MiXCR, applied by TCRdb to the multiplex PCR reads, yields one record per CDR3 protein. This table has 150,000 to 200,000 distinct CDR3 sequences, 39% appearing once. The study excluded patients with other autoimmune diseases, uncontrolled infections, pregnancy or lactation. Clinical symptoms, serum thyroxine, TRAb, thyroid ultrasound and orbital computed tomography determined diagnosis. V shed 8 bases and J shed 2 bases, with 15 bases lying between them. There are 14 residues in the CDR3. The germline CDR1 and CDR2 sequences are MDHEN and SYDVKM.

This chain uses TRBV28 with TRBJ2-5; D may correspond to TRBD1 or TRBD2 (5 bases each). The clonotype comes from a man younger than 45 with Graves' ophthalmopathy. Specimen: peripheral blood. The CDR3 region is CASGPLGRQETQYF. CDR3 nucleotide sequence: TGTGCCAGCGGCCCCTTGGGACGACAAGAGACCCAGTACTTC.